This entry features one T cell receptor (beta chain) sequence. This clone has only one observation. It lacks a known antigen. No much larger clone is present one base from it, and per-base qualities are unavailable. This entry belongs to a study of shared T cell receptors in the human thymus (dated by TCRdb to the early 2020s). Regarding the study in general: The study examined how the human thymus generates shared, self-reactive T-cell receptor alpha chains.

Libraries were built with the immunoSEQ multiplex PCR assay. Not all clones reach the TCRdb copy of this immuneACCESS table, which keeps in-frame sequences only. Checked studies attribute under half of the gap to unresolved V genes and leave the rest unexplained. This sample lists over 350,000 clones; roughly 94% were detected once. The ten largest make up roughly 0.02% of the sample. This clonotype originated in a human donor. The sequenced sample was thymocytes.

The DNA is as follows: TGCGCCAGCAGCCAAGGGCCCTTGGGAGCCAAAAACATTCAGTACTTC. Its protein product is CASSQGPLGAKNIQYF. The rearrangement joined TRBV4-1 to TRBJ2-4; too little of a D gene remains to name it. As encoded in the germline V gene, CDR1 is MGHRA while CDR2 is YSYEKL. Relative to germline, V is 1 base shorter and J is 0 bases shorter, with 10 bases between their ends. From its cysteine to its phenylalanine, the CDR3 spans 16 amino acids. Only the CDR3 DNA is retained, 48 bases long and in frame from the first base.